A single sample gave rise to the 6 T cell receptor beta chains below, sequenced in a study of CD8 T cells in ankylosing spondylitis. TCRdb re-called the 5' RACE reads through MiXCR, storing one row per CDR3 protein. The table records 250,000 to 350,000 distinct CDR3 sequences, around 20% of them present only once. The specimen was blood, either unsorted or a sorted T cell fraction (not recorded which). These receptors originate from a female donor with ankylosing spondylitis or in good health (not recorded which).

V and J are TRBV6-1 and TRBJ2-7; D is tentatively TRBD1 or TRBD2 (5 bases each). V lost 5 bases and J lost 4, with 21 bases in between. The CDR3 runs to 16 residues. In germline, CDR1 is MNHNS, CDR2 SASEGT. CDR3 residues: CASSLRSTRGGYEQYF. The DNA for the CDR3 is TGTGCCAGCAGTCTAAGGTCGACGAGGGGTGGTTACGAGCAGTACTTC.

CDR3 nucleotide sequence: TGCGCCAGCAGCCGAGGAGGACAGCCCAAGGGCTACACCTTC. It codes for CASSRGGQPKGYTF. The genes are TRBV4-1 and TRBJ1-2; possibly TRBD1 for D (6 bases). This CDR3 has 14 amino acids. Per germline, CDR1 MGHRA and CDR2 YSYEKL. V shed 4 bases and J shed 8 bases, with 17 bases lying between them.

This clonotype has ten or more counts. The gene calls are TRBV20-1 and TRBJ2-1; perhaps TRBD2 as D (5 bases). The CDR3 is 13 residues long. Trimming stripped 3 bases from V and 8 bases from J, with 14 bases between. Germline values: CDR1 DFQATT, CDR2 SNEGSKA (reference sequence). CDR3 loop: CSASPGLSDEQFF. The CDR3 DNA is TGCAGTGCTAGCCCCGGACTGTCCGATGAGCAGTTCTTC.

This clonotype occurred many times. This chain joins TRBV5-4 and TRBJ2-7; no reliable D call. The CDR3 is 15 residues long. Trimming left V 1 base short and J 2 bases short, with 13 bases between. CDR1 is SGHNT and CDR2 is YYREEE in the germline V gene (reference sequence). The DNA for the CDR3 is TGTGCCAGCAGCTTGCGCCTTGGGGAAGCCTACGAGCAGTACTTC. Its translation: CASSLRLGEAYEQYF.

This sequence joins TRBV7-9 and TRBJ2-7, with D unclear. The CDR3 contains 13 residues. The germline V gene has CDR1 SEHNR and CDR2 FQNEAQ (reference sequence). Trimming shortened V by 1 base and J by 6 bases, and 10 bases separated the two germline ends. This CDR3 reads CASSLGGHSEQYF. In DNA form, the CDR3 reads TGTGCCAGCAGCTTAGGCGGCCATAGCGAGCAGTACTTC.

This chain connects TRBV6-1 to TRBJ2-5, with TRBD2 identical over 7 bases. The germline V gene has CDR1 MNHNS and CDR2 SASEGT. CDR3 length: 14 residues. The J segment lost 5 bases and the V segment lost 7 bases, leaving 10 bases of the junction unmatched. Here the CDR3 reads CASTPSGGYETQYF. CDR3 sequence (DNA): TGTGCCAGCACCCCGTCCGGGGGGTACGAGACCCAGTACTTC.